A selection of T cell receptor beta chains follows, all from one sample in a study of vaccination effects on CD4 cells after COVID-19. Their recognized antigens are unknown. Assay used: immunoSEQ multiplex PCR; TCRdb lists only in-frame clones, some missing. This sample has tens of thousands of clones, with under 85% found just once. The source material was CD4+ T cells from PBMCs cultured with HCoV-NL63 spike peptides, sampled before COVID-19 vaccination. All receptors derive from a human donor who received a COVID-19 vaccine. The conserved cysteine and the conserved F or W are not part of the CDR3 here.

>TRBV2
ASRVTEGPD
>TRBV6-5
ASSGQVIAGYT
>TRBV2
ASSGGLVPGNTIY
>TRBV6-6
ASSRTGQDTQY
>TRBV18
ASSEDAGMGSPLH
>TRBV19
ASSPGTVYYT
>TRBV5-1
ASRFGEANTEAF
>TRBV19
ASSERGVTNEKLF
>TRBV20-1
SASSDRADYGYT
>TRBV30
AWSVVLSNSPLH
>TRBV7-9
ASSSRGSVQETQY
>TRBV5-1
ASSLDPGSNYGYT
>TRBV30
AWRRPGASGGVEQF
>TRBV6-2/TRBV6-3
ASSPRGRDTQY